This T cell receptor beta chain is drawn from a study of molecular identifiers for immune sequencing clone quantification. This clonotype was seen at least ten times. The CDR3 covers 15 residues. Trimming cost V 6 bases and J 2 bases, with 20 bases left between them. In germline, CDR1 is DFQATT, CDR2 SNEGSKA (reference sequence). TCRdb reprocessed the PCR reads via MiXCR and lists one record per CDR3 protein. The sample includes about 640,000 distinct CDR3 sequences, about 20% of them seen just once. The TCR sequence derives from a human donor in good health. Some libraries in this study had Jurkat cell RNA spiked in. Sequencing used naive CD8+ T cells from blood, with Jurkat cell RNA spiked in. Described subset: FACS-sorted CD8+CD4-CCR7+CD45RA+ naive T cells. This rearrangement joins TRBV20-1 to TRBJ2-7; D possibly corresponds to TRBD2 (6 bases). CDR3 sequence: CSAKPLGGNPYEQYF. The CDR3 DNA reads TGCAGTGCCAAACCCCTAGGCGGGAACCCCTACGAGCAGTACTTC.